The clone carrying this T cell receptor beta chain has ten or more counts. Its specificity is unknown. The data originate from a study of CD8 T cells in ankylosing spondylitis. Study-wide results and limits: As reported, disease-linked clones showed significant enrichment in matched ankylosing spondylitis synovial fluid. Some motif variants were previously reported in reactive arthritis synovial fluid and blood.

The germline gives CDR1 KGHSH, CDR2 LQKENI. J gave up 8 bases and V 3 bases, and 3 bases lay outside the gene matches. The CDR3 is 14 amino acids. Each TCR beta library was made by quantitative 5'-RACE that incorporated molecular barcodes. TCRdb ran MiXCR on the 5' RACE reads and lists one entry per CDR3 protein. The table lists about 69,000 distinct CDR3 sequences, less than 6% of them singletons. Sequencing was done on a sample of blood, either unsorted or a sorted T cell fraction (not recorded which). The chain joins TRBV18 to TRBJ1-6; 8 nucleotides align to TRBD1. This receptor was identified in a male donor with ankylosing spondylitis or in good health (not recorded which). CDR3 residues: CASSPQGADSPLHF. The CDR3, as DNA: TGTGCCAGCTCACCGCAGGGGGCAGATTCACCCCTCCACTTT. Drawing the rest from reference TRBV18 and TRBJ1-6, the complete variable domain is NAGVMQNPRHLVRRRGQEARLRCSPMKGHSHVYWYRQLPEEGLKFMVYLQKENIIDESGMPKERFSAEFPKEGPSILRIQQVVRGDSAAYFCASSPQGADSPLHFGNGTRLTVT.